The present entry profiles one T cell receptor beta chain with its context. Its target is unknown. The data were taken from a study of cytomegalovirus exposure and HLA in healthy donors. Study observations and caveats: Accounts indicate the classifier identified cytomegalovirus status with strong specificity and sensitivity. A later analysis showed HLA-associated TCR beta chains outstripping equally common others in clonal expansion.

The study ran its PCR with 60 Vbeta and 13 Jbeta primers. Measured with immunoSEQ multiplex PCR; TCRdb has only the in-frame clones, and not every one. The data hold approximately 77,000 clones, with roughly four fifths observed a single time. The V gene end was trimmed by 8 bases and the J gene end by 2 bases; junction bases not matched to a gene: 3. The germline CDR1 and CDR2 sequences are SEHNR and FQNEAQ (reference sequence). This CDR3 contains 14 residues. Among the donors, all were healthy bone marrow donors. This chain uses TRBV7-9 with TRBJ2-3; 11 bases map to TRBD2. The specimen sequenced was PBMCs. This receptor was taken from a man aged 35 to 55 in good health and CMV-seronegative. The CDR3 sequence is CASATSGNTDTQYF. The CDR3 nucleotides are TGTGCCAGCGCGACTAGCGGGAACACAGATACGCAGTATTTT.